A selection of T cell receptor beta chains follows, all from one sample in a study of blood T cell repertoires in COVID-19. This table comes from immunoSEQ multiplex PCR, and its TCRdb copy is limited to in-frame clones, with some not included. The sample shows hundreds of thousands of clones, 75% to 90% of them seen only once. The sequenced sample was PBMCs or T cells enriched from blood (not recorded which). The receptors were gathered from a man aged 25-40 years who had recovered from COVID-19. Both conserved end residues are part of each CDR3. A D gene is named only where the DNA matches it firmly. Not all rows give a size; the values are once, few, many and, for expanded clones, a class.

cdr3_nt,cdr3_aa,cdr3_length,d_call,v_call,clone_size,j_call
TGTGCCAGCAGCCACTCAGGACAGGGAACCTACGAGCAGTACTTC,CASSHSGQGTYEQYF,15,TRBD1,TRBV4-2,few,TRBJ2-7
TGTGCCAGTAGTTTATCCGGGACAGGGTTTACTGAAGCTTTCTTT,CASSLSGTGFTEAFF,15,TRBD1,TRBV19,once,TRBJ1-1
TGCGCCAGCAGCTTGGGGACTAGCGGGGCGTCAGATACGCAGTATTTT,CASSLGTSGASDTQYF,16,TRBD2,TRBV5-1,.,TRBJ2-3
TGTGCCAGCACCGCGGGACAGGGCTACTATGGCTACACCTTC,CASTAGQGYYGYTF,14,TRBD1,TRBV6-5,.,TRBJ1-2
TGTGCCACCAGCACGGGACAGGGGAACACTGAAGCTTTCTTT,CATSTGQGNTEAFF,14,TRBD1,TRBV24-1,.,TRBJ1-1
TGTGCCAGCAGTGACTCGAGGCAGTATAATTCACCCCTCCACTTT,CASSDSRQYNSPLHF,15,.,TRBV6-4,.,TRBJ1-6
TGTGCCAGCAGCAGACAGGGGGATGATGGCTACACCTTC,CASSRQGDDGYTF,13,TRBD1,TRBV7-9,.,TRBJ1-2
TGTGCCAGTAGTGGGGGACAGGGGGCATGGGGCAATCAGCCCCAGCATTTT,CASSGGQGAWGNQPQHF,17,TRBD1,TRBV19,.,TRBJ1-5
TGCGCCAGCAGCTTGGAGGGCGACGACAGACCTTACTTC,CASSLEGDDRPYF,13,.,TRBV5-1,.,TRBJ2-7
TGTGCCACCAGTGATTTCCGGGTGGAGACCCAGTACTTC,CATSDFRVETQYF,13,.,TRBV24-1,once,TRBJ2-5
TGTGCCAGCAGCTCTCTTCAGTCCTCGCGGGGGGGCGGAGAGCAGTTCTTC,CASSSLQSSRGGGEQFF,17,TRBD2,TRBV7-3,.,TRBJ2-1
TGCGCCAGCAGCCGAATGACAGAGAACACCGGGGAGCTGTTTTTT,CASSRMTENTGELFF,15,.,TRBV5-1,many,TRBJ2-2
TGCGCCAGCAGCCAAGATTGGAGCTCTCCAACCTACAATGAGCAGTTCTTC,CASSQDWSSPTYNEQFF,17,.,TRBV4-3,.,TRBJ2-1
TGTGCCAGCAGGGACCGGGGGACTGAAGCTTTCTTT,CASRDRGTEAFF,12,.,TRBV2,.,TRBJ1-1
TGTGCCAGCAGTTTATCCTTTTCTAGCGGGGTACCCAATGAGCAGTTCTTC,CASSLSFSSGVPNEQFF,17,TRBD2,TRBV28,.,TRBJ2-1
TGTGCCAGCAGGGAACAGGGGTTGGGTGTAGGACTGTTTTTT,CASREQGLGVGLFF,14,TRBD1,TRBV2,.,TRBJ1-4
TGTGCCAGCAGCTTTCAGGGGCGAAACACCATATATTTT,CASSFQGRNTIYF,13,.,TRBV7-2,.,TRBJ1-3
TGTGCCAGCAGCCCAAACACAGGGGGCGAATCACCCCTCCACTTT,CASSPNTGGESPLHF,15,TRBD1,TRBV11-2,.,TRBJ1-6
TGTGCCAGCAGCTTAAGGGGTTCGAACACTGAAGCTTTCTTT,CASSLRGSNTEAFF,14,.,TRBV7-9,.,TRBJ1-1